This TCR beta chain appears in the sequencing data of a study of blood T cell repertoires in COVID-19 (dated by TCRdb to the early 2020s). With respect to the entire study: Samples covering the acute and convalescent phases of COVID-19 were provided by collaborators in the United States, Italy and Spain. The samples were drawn from two sources: the first 160 participants of the ongoing ImmuneRACE study, and 950 to 1,500 subjects contributed by 6 global collaborators. Where HLA class I and class II types were available, the types were taken from metadata supplied by the sample provider, not from assay-based typing. Subjects who had been exposed to COVID-19, were actively infected with it, or had recovered from it provided the deeply sampled blood TCRbeta repertoires that made up the dataset. The sample metadata nearly always contained a de-identified subject ID, COVID-19 status, age in years and sex. A freely available public database, intended as a resource for researchers studying the immune response to SARS-CoV-2, is where the repertoires were released. The material from the prospective study consisted of cDNA or gDNA derived from T cells, B-cell-depleted T cells, or PBMCs.

As to this clone: It lacks a known antigen. Nothing much larger sits one base from this clone, and base qualities are not available.

The collaborating institutions used their own protocols to collect whole blood in K2EDTA tubes. For TCRbeta analysis, collaborators shipped samples as frozen whole blood, isolated PBMCs, or DNA extracted from either of those sample types. TCRbeta CDR3 regions were amplified from genomic DNA using the immunoSEQ Assay, a bias-controlled multiplex PCR. From the authors' description of their analysis: Nucleated cell counts per sample were estimated from amplification of reference gene primers within the assay. To quantify the absolute abundance of each unique TCRbeta CDR3 rearrangement, sequence reads were collapsed and filtered. Productive Simpson clonality was computed per sample as the square root of Simpson's diversity index over productive rearrangements. This immuneACCESS table, as held by TCRdb, lists in-frame sequences with V and J called but not all clones. Of the missing ones, under half trace to an unresolved V gene in checked studies; the others have no known cause. V, J and clone size were drawn from that table, and D and trimming were deduced from the DNA. Recorded for this sample are 150,000 to 200,000 clones; around 87% of them occurred a single time. Clones ranked in the top ten supply roughly 3.9% of the sample.

The CDR3 covers 14 residues, taking in both the cysteine and the phenylalanine. Just the 42-base CDR3 DNA is kept, in frame starting at base 1. V and J are trimmed by 6 bases and 5 bases, and the gene matches miss 9 bases of the junction. The CDR1 and CDR2 encoded by the germline V gene are MNHEY and SVGEGT. Broader findings and caveats from the paper: The quantity of clinical and demographic metadata differed by source and by participant and was supplied without curation.

The sequence was obtained from a man aged 18 to 30 with active or convalescent COVID-19. The V and J segments used are TRBV6-2 or TRBV6-3 and TRBJ2-7; the central 8 bases match TRBD1. Sequencing input: peripheral blood. The CDR3 protein sequence reads: CASSKTGVGHEQYF. The nucleotide sequence reads TGTGCCAGCAGCAAGACAGGGGTCGGCCACGAGCAGTACTTC.